The sequence of this TCR beta chain was determined in a study of blood T cell repertoires in COVID-19. The wider study: The study drew acute and convalescent COVID-19 samples from the United States, Italy and Spain.

Sequencing used immunoSEQ multiplex PCR; TCRdb keeps in-frame clones, though not all of them. The table records about 140,000 clones, under 85% of them present only once. The CDR3 is made up of 11 amino acids. Germline CDR1 is DFQATT and CDR2 is SNEGSKA (reference sequence). The V gene lost 0 bases and the J gene lost 4 bases, with 4 bases spanning the gap. The chain carries TRBV20-1 and TRBJ2-7; no clear D gene. The receptor's source is a woman of 80 years or more in a cohort sampled during active or convalescent COVID-19. Material: peripheral blood. The CDR3 loop is CSARDPYEQYF. CDR3 in DNA: TGCAGTGCTAGAGATCCGTACGAGCAGTACTTC.